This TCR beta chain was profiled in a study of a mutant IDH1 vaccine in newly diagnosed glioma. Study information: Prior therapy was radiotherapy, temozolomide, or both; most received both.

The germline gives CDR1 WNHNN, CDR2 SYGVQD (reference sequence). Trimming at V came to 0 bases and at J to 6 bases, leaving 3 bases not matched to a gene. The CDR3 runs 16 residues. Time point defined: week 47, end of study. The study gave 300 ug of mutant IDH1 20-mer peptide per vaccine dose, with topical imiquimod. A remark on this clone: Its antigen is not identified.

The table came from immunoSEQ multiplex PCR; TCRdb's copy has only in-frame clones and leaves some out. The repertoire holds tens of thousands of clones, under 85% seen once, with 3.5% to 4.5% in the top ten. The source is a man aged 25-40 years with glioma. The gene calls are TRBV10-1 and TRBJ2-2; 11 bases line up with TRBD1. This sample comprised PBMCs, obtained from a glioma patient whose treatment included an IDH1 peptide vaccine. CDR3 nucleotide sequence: TGCGCCAGCAGTGAGTCGGGGACAGGGGGTGCCGGGGAGCTGTTTTTT. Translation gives CASSESGTGGAGELFF.